This TCR beta chain was recovered during a study of spatial heterogeneity in lung cancer. By its share, this clonotype is medium-sized (0.01 to 0.1%). Antigen: not known. This beta chain slipped into a library made for alpha chains as a stray read, so its size is not meaningful. MiXCR, run by TCRdb on the 5' RACE reads, gives a single entry per CDR3 protein. In the table there are about 3,000 distinct CDR3 sequences, 10% to 14% of which are singletons. Time point reported: sample taken at primary tumor resection. The donors were 65 to 85 patients with non-small cell lung cancer that was early-stage and untreated. The study's findings and limits: Counts of expanded intratumoral alpha and beta TCRs tracked tumor mutation counts. Counts for ubiquitous and regional expanded TCRs went along with ubiquitous and regional nonsynonymous mutations, respectively.

The CDR3 contains 17 residues. Germline trimming cut 3 bases from V and 4 bases from J; bases unmatched to any gene: 12. Germline V CDR1 and CDR2: KGHSH, LQKENI. Source: lung tumor tissue, taken at surgery. This clonotype originated in a male donor with early-stage non-small cell lung cancer. The V call is TRBV18, the J call TRBJ2-3; 8 bases map to TRBD1. This CDR3 is CASSPTVMGQASDTQYF. As DNA, the CDR3 is TGTGCCAGCTCACCGACGGTTATGGGACAGGCATCAGATACGCAGTATTTT.